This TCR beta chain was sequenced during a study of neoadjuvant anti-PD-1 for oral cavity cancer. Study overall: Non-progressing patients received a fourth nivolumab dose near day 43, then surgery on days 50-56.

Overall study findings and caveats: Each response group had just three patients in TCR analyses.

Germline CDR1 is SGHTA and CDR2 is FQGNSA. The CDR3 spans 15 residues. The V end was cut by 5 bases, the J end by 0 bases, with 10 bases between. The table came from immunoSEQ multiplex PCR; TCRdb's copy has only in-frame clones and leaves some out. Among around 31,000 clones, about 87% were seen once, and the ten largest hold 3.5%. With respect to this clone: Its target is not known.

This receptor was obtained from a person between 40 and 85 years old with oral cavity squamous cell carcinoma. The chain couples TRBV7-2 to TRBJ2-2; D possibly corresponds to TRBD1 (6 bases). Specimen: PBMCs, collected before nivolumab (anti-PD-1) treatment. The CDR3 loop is CASSAGVTNTGELFF. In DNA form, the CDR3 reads TGTGCCAGCAGCGCAGGGGTGACGAACACCGGGGAGCTGTTTTTT.